This TCR beta chain was sequenced during a study of cytomegalovirus exposure and HLA in healthy donors. Across the study: HLA-typed donors were the source of approximately 88 million unique TCRs, which an early data release held. When over 300 donors were genotyped, about 86% of them were found to fall in the Caucasian-associated ancestry cluster. Broader study findings: Later analysis revealed greater clonal expansion in HLA-associated TCR beta chains than in equally common others. The study carried out a later analysis of TCR beta sequences. It associated approximately 16,000 of them with specific HLA alleles at a false discovery rate of 0.05.

This clone was counted only a few times. Antigen specificity is unknown. Vbeta (60) and Jbeta (13) primers were used in the PCR. Assay: immunoSEQ multiplex PCR; the TCRdb copy retains only in-frame clones and omits some. The table shows 85,000 to 100,000 clones, with nearly 70% occurring only once. Specimen: PBMCs. This receptor was taken from a man aged 50 to 60 in good health and CMV-seronegative.

CDR3 amino acids: CASSLAWGQTYNEQFF. For the CDR3, the DNA is TGTGCCAGCAGCTTAGCCTGGGGACAGACCTACAATGAGCAGTTCTTC. The chain combines TRBV7-6 with TRBJ2-1; 7 positions match TRBD1. CDR3 length: 16 residues. Germline CDR1 SGHVS, CDR2 FNYEAQ. V dropped 0 bases and J dropped 2; count of bases not matched to a gene: 4. The full variable domain, in which reference TRBV7-6 and TRBJ2-1 provide the parts outside the CDR3, is GAGVSQSPRYKVTKRGQDVALRCDPISGHVSLYWYRQALGQGPEFLTYFNYEAQQDKSGLPNDRFSAERPEGSISTLTIQRTEQRDSAMYRCASSLAWGQTYNEQFFGPGTRLTVL.